This T cell receptor (beta chain) was identified in a study of blood T cell repertoires in COVID-19. TCRdb's table, derived via immunoSEQ multiplex PCR, lists solely in-frame clones and lacks some. Among about 150,000 clones, 80% were seen once, and the ten largest hold roughly 0.56%. The V end was cut by 4 bases, the J end by 2 bases, with 20 bases between. The germline CDR1 and CDR2 sequences are MRHNA and SNTAGT. The length of the CDR3 is 17 residues. The sequence came from a man aged 55 to 70 with acute or convalescent COVID-19. Sequencing used peripheral blood. J is TRBJ2-5 and V is TRBV6-4, with D perhaps matching TRBD1 (6 bases). CDR3 sequence: CASSATTGWGQQETQYF. In DNA, the CDR3 is TGTGCCAGCAGTGCCACCACGGGGTGGGGGCAGCAAGAGACCCAGTACTTC.